Listed below are T cell receptor beta chains from one sample, sequenced in a study of CD8 T cells in Susac syndrome. TCRdb independently ran MiXCR on the immunoSEQ multiplex PCR reads; one entry per CDR3 protein. The sample contains some 150,000 distinct CDR3 sequences, about 94% of which appear only once. The sequenced sample was CD8+ T cells from PBMCs. These receptor sequences come from a human donor with multiple sclerosis. CDR3s include the opening cysteine and the closing phenylalanine or tryptophan. The order of the fields is J gene, D gene, V gene, clone size, CDR3 DNA, CDR3 protein. The D gene is left open where the match is weak. Some rows mark clone size as missing; the rest say once, few, many or name a class of expanded clone.

J: TRBJ2-3
D: -
V: TRBV6-2/TRBV6-3
size: -
DNA: TGTGCCAGCAGTTACGGGGGGGCCACAGATACGCAGTATTTT
CDR3: CASSYGGATDTQYF

J: TRBJ1-4
D: TRBD1
V: TRBV5-1
size: -
DNA: TGCGCCAGCGGCACAGGGGACGAAAATGAAAAACTGTTTTTT
CDR3: CASGTGDENEKLFF

J: TRBJ1-1
D: TRBD1
V: TRBV6-5
size: -
DNA: TGTGCCAGCAGTTACGCCGGGACAGGGGGGAACACTGAAGCTTTCTTT
CDR3: CASSYAGTGGNTEAFF

J: TRBJ1-2
D: -
V: TRBV12-5
size: -
DNA: TGTGCTAGTGGTTTGGACAGGGTCGACGGCTACACCTTC
CDR3: CASGLDRVDGYTF

J: TRBJ2-1
D: TRBD2
V: TRBV29-1
size: -
DNA: TGCAGCGTTGAGGATCCGCGGGGGGGTTCATACAATGAGCAGTTCTTC
CDR3: CSVEDPRGGSYNEQFF

J: TRBJ1-2
D: -
V: TRBV7-8
size: -
DNA: TGTGCCAGCAGCACTTCAGACCCCTATGGCTACACCTTC
CDR3: CASSTSDPYGYTF

J: TRBJ2-3
D: TRBD2
V: TRBV30
size: -
DNA: TGTGCCTGGAGTTCAGAGCGGGGGCGCTTTCGAGATACGCAGTATTTT
CDR3: CAWSSERGRFRDTQYF

J: TRBJ1-2
D: TRBD1
V: TRBV29-1
size: once
DNA: TGCAGCGCCCCGACAGGGGGCGGCTATGGCTACACCTTC
CDR3: CSAPTGGGYGYTF

J: TRBJ2-4
D: -
V: TRBV20-1
size: once
DNA: TGCAGTGCACTACCCGGGCCCGAGGCCTTTCTAGCCAAAAACATTCAGTACTTC
CDR3: CSALPGPEAFLAKNIQYF

J: TRBJ2-2
D: TRBD1
V: TRBV29-1
size: -
DNA: TGCAGCGCTGGACAGGGGGCGAACACCGGGGAGCTGTTTTTT
CDR3: CSAGQGANTGELFF

J: TRBJ1-1
D: TRBD1
V: TRBV14
size: -
DNA: TGTGCCAGCAGCCAAGGACAGGGGTTCACTGAAGCTTTCTTT
CDR3: CASSQGQGFTEAFF

J: TRBJ1-1
D: -
V: TRBV7-6
size: -
DNA: TGTGCCAGCAGCGGGTCATTGGGGAACACTGAAGCTTTCTTT
CDR3: CASSGSLGNTEAFF

J: TRBJ1-5
D: -
V: TRBV4-2
size: -
DNA: TGTGCCAGCAGCCAGGGGGGTGGGACCCGCAATCAGCCCCAGCATTTT
CDR3: CASSQGGGTRNQPQHF

J: TRBJ2-5
D: -
V: TRBV28
size: -
DNA: TGTGCCAGCAGTTTTCGAGGGAGACAAGAGACCCAGTACTTC
CDR3: CASSFRGRQETQYF

J: TRBJ2-1
D: -
V: TRBV6-2/TRBV6-3
size: -
DNA: TGTGCCAGCAGATTTGACCCGTTTGAGCAGTTCTTC
CDR3: CASRFDPFEQFF